Listed here is a single TCR beta chain. Clones were read by immunoSEQ multiplex PCR, and TCRdb kept only the in-frame ones, dropping some. The table has under 200,000 clones, over 70% seen once. This record belongs to a study of blood T cell repertoires in COVID-19. Looked up from germline, CDR1 is MNHEY and CDR2 is SVGAGI. V shed 7 bases, J shed 7 bases, and the junction held 5 bases outside the gene matches. This CDR3 spans 14 amino acids. The chain employs TRBV6-5 and TRBJ2-1, with TRBD2 identical over 12 bases. The sequenced material came from PBMCs or T cells enriched from blood (not recorded which). This sequence originates from a middle-aged woman with acute COVID-19. CDR3 DNA sequence: TGTGCCAGCACAGGCCTAGCGGGAGGGAATGAGCAGTTCTTC. Translated: CASTGLAGGNEQFF.